Below are 3 T cell receptor beta chains sequenced from a single sample in a study of T-cell reconstitution after alpha-beta-depleted transplantation in children. As it was prepared, the TCRbeta library received unique molecular identifiers. TCRdb re-called the PCR reads through MiXCR, storing one row per CDR3 protein. The data contain some 840,000 distinct CDR3 sequences, around 17% of them singletons. Material: PBMCs, mostly from graft donor cells, obtained 360 days after TCRalphabeta/CD19-depleted stem cell transplant. These receptors were obtained from a male patient younger than 18 who had a stem cell transplant for acute lymphoblastic leukemia, so the T cells may come from the graft donor.

This clonotype was counted ten times or more. The chain carries TRBV10-3 and TRBJ2-7; D possibly matches TRBD1 or TRBD2 (9 bases each). The V gene lost 4 bases and the J gene lost 4 bases, with 23 bases spanning the gap. Germline V lookup: CDR1 ENHRY, CDR2 SYGVKD. This CDR3 is built from 17 residues. CDR3 protein: CAISAAASGTGSYEQYF. The CDR3, as DNA: TGTGCCATCAGTGCGGCGGCTAGCGGGACAGGGTCGTACGAGCAGTACTTC.

This clonotype has a handful of counts. The rearrangement joins TRBV20-1 to TRBJ2-6, with TRBD2 matching 11 bases. With 3 bases clipped from V and 0 bases from J, the junction kept 4 bases outside the gene matches. Looked up from germline, CDR1 is DFQATT and CDR2 is SNEGSKA (reference sequence). There are 17 residues in the CDR3. CDR3 residues: CSASISGRVSGANVLTF. The CDR3 DNA sequence: TGCAGTGCTAGTATTAGCGGGAGGGTCTCTGGGGCCAACGTCCTGACTTTC.

This clonotype has a handful of counts. The chain employs TRBV6-1 and TRBJ1-4; D unresolved. The CDR3 sequence is 16 residues long. Germline values: CDR1 MNHNS, CDR2 SASEGT. Trimming took 2 bases from V and 8 from J, leaving 18 bases between them. DNA of the CDR3: TGTGCCAGCAGTGAACCGGGAGGGCCCGAACCCGAAAAACTGTTTTTT. This codes for CASSEPGGPEPEKLFF.